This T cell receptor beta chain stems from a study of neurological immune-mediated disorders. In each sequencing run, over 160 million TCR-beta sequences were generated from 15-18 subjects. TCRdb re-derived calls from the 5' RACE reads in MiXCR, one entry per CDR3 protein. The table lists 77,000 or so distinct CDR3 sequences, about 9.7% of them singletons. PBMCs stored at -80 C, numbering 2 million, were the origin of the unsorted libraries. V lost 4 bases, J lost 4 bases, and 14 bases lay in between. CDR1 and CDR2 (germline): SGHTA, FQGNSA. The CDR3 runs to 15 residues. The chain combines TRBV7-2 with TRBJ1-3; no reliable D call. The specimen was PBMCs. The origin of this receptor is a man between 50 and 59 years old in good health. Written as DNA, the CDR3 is TGTGCCAGCAGCTCCGACCCGACGAGAGGAAACACCATATATTTT. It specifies CASSSDPTRGNTIYF.